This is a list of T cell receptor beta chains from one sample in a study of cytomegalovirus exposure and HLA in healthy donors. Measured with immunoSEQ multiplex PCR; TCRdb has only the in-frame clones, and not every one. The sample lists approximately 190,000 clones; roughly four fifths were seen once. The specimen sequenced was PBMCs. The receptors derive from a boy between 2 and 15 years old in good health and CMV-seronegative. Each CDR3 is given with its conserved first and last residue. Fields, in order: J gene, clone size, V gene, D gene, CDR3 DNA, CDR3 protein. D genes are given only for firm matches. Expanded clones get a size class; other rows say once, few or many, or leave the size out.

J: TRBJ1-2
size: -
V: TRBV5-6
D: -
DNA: TGTGCCAGCAGCTTGCAGGACTATGGCCACACCTTC
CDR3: CASSLQDYGHTF

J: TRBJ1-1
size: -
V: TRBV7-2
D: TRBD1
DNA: TGTGCCAGCAGCTTCCAGGGGGCGCTGAACACTGAAGCTTTCTTT
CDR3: CASSFQGALNTEAFF

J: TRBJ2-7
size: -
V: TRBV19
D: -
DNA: TGTGCCAGTTCACGGGGCGGGACAGCCTACGAGCAGTACTTC
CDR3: CASSRGGTAYEQYF

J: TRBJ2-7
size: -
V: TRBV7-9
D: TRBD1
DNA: TGTGCCAGCAGCTTACTGGGACAGCCTTACGAGCAGTACTTC
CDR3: CASSLLGQPYEQYF

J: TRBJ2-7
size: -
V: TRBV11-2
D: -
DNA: TGTGCCAGCAGCCCCATGGCAGCAGGCTGCGAGCAGTACTTC
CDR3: CASSPMAAGCEQYF

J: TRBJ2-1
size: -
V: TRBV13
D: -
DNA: TGTGCCAGCAGCTGGAGCCGCAACTTATTTAAGGGGTACAATGAGCAGTTCTTC
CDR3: CASSWSRNLFKGYNEQFF

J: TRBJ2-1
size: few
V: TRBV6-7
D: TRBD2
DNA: TGTGCCAGCAGTTACTCCGGAGCTAGCGGGGTATGTGAGCAGTTCTTC
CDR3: CASSYSGASGVCEQFF

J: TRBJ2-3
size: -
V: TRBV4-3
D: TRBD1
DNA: TGCGCCAGCAGCCAACAGGTATCAGGGGGCCCCGAGGCAGATACGCAGTATTTT
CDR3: CASSQQVSGGPEADTQYF

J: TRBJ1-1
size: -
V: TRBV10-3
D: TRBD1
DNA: TGTGCCATCAGTGAGGAGGGACCAGGGGGCGCGGGGAACACTGAAGCTTTCTTT
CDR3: CAISEEGPGGAGNTEAFF

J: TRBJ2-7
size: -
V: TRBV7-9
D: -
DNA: TGTGCCAGCAGCTTTACAGGGCTCGAGCAGTACTTC
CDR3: CASSFTGLEQYF

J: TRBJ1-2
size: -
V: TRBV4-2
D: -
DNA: TGTGCCAGCAGCCAAGATCGCGGCTATGGCTACACCTTC
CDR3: CASSQDRGYGYTF

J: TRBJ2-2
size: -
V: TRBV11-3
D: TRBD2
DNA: TGTGCCAGCAGCTTTGCTGGGGCTAGCGGGGTCCTGGGGGAGCTGTTTTTT
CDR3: CASSFAGASGVLGELFF

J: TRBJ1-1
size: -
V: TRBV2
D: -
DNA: TGTGCCAGCGAAGCCGGGACAACCCTGAACACTGAAGCTTTCTTT
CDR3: CASEAGTTLNTEAFF

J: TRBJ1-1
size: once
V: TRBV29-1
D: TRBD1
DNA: TGCAGCGCCCTCGGACAGGGAAGAAATGCTGAAGCTTTCTTT
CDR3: CSALGQGRNAEAFF

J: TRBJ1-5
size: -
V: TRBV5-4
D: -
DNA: TGTGCCAGCAGCTTGGATGGGGCCCAGCCCCAGCATTTT
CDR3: CASSLDGAQPQHF

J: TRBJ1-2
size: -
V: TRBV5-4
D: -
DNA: TGTGCCAGCAAAGGGAGCTATGGCTACACCTTC
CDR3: CASKGSYGYTF

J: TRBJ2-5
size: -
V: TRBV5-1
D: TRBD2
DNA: TGCGCCAGCAGCTTGAGGCCTAGCGGGGGCCGGTACCAAGAGACCCAGTACTTC
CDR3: CASSLRPSGGRYQETQYF

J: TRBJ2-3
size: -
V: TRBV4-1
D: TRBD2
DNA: TGCGCCAGCAGCCAGCGGGGGGGCACAGATACGCAGTATTTT
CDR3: CASSQRGGTDTQYF

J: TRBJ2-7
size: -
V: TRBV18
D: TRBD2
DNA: TGTGCCAGCTCACCACCAAGCGGGGCTGGGGGAGAGCAGTACTTC
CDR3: CASSPPSGAGGEQYF

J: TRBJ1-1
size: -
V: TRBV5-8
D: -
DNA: TGTGCCAGCAGCTTGATGGGGGGGCGGAACACTGAAGCTTTCTTT
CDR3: CASSLMGGRNTEAFF

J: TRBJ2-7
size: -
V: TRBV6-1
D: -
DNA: TGTGCCAGCAGGAGCAGGGGATCCTACGAGCAGTACTTC
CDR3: CASRSRGSYEQYF

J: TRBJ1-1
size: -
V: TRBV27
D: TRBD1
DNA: TGTGCCAGCAGATGGGGAGGGACAGGGAACACTGAAGCTTTCTTT
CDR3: CASRWGGTGNTEAFF

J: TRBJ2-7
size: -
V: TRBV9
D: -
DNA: TGTGCCAGCAGCGTAGAGGGGAGGTCTCCCTACGAGCAGTACTTC
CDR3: CASSVEGRSPYEQYF

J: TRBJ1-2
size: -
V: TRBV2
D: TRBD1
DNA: TGTGCCAGCAGTTGGGACAGGGGGAGTTTTGGCTACACCTTC
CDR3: CASSWDRGSFGYTF

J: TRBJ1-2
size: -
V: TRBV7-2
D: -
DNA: TGTGCCAGCAGGGACAGCGCCTATGGCTACACCTTC
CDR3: CASRDSAYGYTF

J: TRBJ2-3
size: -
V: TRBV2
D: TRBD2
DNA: TGTGCCACCCGACTAGCGGGGTTCGGAGATACGCAGTATTTT
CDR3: CATRLAGFGDTQYF

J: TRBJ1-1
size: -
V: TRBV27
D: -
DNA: TGTGCCAGCAGTTTGGGGCAGGGCGAAGCTTTCTTT
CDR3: CASSLGQGEAFF

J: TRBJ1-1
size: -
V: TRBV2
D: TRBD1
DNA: TGTGCCAGCAGTGATGGACAGGGAGACACTGAAGCTTTCTTT
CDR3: CASSDGQGDTEAFF

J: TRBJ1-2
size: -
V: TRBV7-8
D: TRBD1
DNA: TGTGCCAGCAGCCAGTCAGGGGGACAGGGATGGCGGGGCTACACCTTC
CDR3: CASSQSGGQGWRGYTF

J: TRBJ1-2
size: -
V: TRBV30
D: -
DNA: TGTGCCTTCAGCCGGGTCGTTCATGGCTACACCTTC
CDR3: CAFSRVVHGYTF

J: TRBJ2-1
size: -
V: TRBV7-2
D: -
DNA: TGTGCCAGCAGCCCCCGGGGGGGGACAGGGTACAATGAGCAGTTCTTC
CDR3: CASSPRGGTGYNEQFF

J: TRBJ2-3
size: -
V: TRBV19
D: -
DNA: TGTGCCAGTAGCTCGACCGGGGGAAGAGCAGATACGCAGTATTTT
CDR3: CASSSTGGRADTQYF

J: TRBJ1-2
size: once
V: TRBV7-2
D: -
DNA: TGTGCCAGCAGCTTAGATACGGGGAGTGGCTACACCTTC
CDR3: CASSLDTGSGYTF

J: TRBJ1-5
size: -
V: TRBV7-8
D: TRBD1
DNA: TGTGCCAGCAGCTTGACAGGGAGCGCGGGTCAGCCCCAGCATTTT
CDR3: CASSLTGSAGQPQHF

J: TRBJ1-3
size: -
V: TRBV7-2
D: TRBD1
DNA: TGTGCCAGCAGCCCCACAGGGGGCTCTGGAAACACCATATATTTT
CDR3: CASSPTGGSGNTIYF

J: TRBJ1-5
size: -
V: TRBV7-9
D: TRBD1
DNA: TGTGCCAGCAGCTCGGGACAGGAGTTAGCGCCCCAGCATTTT
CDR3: CASSSGQELAPQHF

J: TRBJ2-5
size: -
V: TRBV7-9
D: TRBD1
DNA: TGTGCCAGCAGCCTCGGACAGGCCCAAGAGACCCAGTACTTC
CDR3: CASSLGQAQETQYF

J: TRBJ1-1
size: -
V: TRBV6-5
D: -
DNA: TGTGCCAGCAGTAACCTCGGTCGAGGAACTGAAGCTTTCTTT
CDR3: CASSNLGRGTEAFF

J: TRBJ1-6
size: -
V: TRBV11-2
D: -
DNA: TGTGCCAGCAGCTTAGGGGGCGCCGGGAATTCACCCCTCCACTTT
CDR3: CASSLGGAGNSPLHF

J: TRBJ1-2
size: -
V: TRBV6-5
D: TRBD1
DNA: TGTGCCAGCAGTTACTCGGACAGGAACTATGGCTACACCTTC
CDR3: CASSYSDRNYGYTF

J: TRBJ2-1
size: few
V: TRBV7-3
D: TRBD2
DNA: TGTGCCAGCAGCACCTTGGGCGCGGGGGGTATCTACAATGAGCAGTTCTTC
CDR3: CASSTLGAGGIYNEQFF

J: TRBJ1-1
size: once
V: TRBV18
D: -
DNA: TGTGCCAGCTCAACTAGGGGGATGAACACTGAAGCTTTCTTT
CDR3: CASSTRGMNTEAFF

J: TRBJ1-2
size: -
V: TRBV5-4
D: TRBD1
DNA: TGTGCCAGCAGCTTGGGAGACAGGGTCTATGGCTACACCTTC
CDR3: CASSLGDRVYGYTF

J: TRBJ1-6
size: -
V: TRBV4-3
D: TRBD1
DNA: TGCGCCAGCAGCCAAGAGCTCACAGGGGGGTCACCCCTCCACTTT
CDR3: CASSQELTGGSPLHF

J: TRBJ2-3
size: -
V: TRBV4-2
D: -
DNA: TGTGCCAGCAGCCTTGGGGGGGCCAGCACAGATACGCAGTATTTT
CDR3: CASSLGGASTDTQYF

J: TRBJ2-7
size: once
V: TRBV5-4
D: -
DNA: TGTGCCAGCAGCTTGGCCGTAGGGGTGGGAGAGCAGTACTTC
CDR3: CASSLAVGVGEQYF

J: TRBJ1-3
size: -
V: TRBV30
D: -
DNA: TGTGCCTGGACAGGTCCTGGAAACACCATATATTTT
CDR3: CAWTGPGNTIYF

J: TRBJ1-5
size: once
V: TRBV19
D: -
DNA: TGTGCCAGTCACCCTCGGGAAACCAATCAGCCCCAGCATTTT
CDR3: CASHPRETNQPQHF

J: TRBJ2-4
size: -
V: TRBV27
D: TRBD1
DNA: TGTGCCAGCAGTCTCCGAGGGGGCCTGGCCAAAAACATTCAGTACTTC
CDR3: CASSLRGGLAKNIQYF